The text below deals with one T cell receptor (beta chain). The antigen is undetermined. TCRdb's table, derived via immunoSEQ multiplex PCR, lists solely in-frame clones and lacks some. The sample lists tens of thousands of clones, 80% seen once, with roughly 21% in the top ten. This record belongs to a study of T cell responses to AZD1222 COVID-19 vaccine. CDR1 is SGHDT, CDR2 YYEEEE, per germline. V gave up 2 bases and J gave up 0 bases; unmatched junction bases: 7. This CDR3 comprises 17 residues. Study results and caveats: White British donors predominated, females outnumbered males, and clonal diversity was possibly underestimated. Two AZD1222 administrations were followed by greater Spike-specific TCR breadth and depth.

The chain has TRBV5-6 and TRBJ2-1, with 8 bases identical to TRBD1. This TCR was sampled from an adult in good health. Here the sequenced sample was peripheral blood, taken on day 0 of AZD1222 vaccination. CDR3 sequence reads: CASSLFQGASSYNEQFF. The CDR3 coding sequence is TGTGCCAGCAGCTTATTCCAGGGGGCGAGCTCCTACAATGAGCAGTTCTTC.